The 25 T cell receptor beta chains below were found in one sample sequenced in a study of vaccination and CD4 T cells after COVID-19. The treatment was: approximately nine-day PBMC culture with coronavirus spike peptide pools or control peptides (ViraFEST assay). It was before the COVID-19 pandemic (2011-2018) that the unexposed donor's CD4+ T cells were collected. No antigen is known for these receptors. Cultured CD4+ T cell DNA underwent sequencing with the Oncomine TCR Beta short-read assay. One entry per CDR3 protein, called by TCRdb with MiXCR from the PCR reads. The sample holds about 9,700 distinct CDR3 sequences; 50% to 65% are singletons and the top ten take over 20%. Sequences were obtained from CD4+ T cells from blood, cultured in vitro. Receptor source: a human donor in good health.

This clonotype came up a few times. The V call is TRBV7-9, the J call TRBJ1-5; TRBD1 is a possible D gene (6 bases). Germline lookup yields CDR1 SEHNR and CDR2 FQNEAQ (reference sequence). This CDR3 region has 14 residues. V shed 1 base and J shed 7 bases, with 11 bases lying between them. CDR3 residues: CASSLEGVSQPQHF. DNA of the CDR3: TGTGCCAGCAGCTTAGAGGGGGTAAGCCAGCCCCAGCATTTT.

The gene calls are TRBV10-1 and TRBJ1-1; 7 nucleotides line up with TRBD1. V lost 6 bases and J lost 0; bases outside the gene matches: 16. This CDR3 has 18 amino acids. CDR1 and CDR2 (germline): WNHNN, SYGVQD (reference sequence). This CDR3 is CASSLAPRGTGVNTEAFF. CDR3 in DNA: TGCGCCAGCAGCCTTGCGCCGCGGGGAACAGGGGTGAACACTGAAGCTTTCTTT.

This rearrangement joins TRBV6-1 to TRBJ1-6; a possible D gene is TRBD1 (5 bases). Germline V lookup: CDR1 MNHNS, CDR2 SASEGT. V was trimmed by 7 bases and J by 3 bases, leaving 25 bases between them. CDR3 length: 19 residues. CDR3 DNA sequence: TGTGCCAGCACCCGAAGAGTCCGACAGACTAGCTTCTATAATTCACCCCTCCACTTT. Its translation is CASTRRVRQTSFYNSPLHF.

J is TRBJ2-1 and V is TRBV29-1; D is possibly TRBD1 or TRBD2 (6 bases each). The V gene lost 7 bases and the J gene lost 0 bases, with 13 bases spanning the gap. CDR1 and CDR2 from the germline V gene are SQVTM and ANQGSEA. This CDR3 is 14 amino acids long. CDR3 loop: CSAGGGGSYNEQFF. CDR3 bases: TGCAGCGCCGGGGGCGGAGGCTCCTACAATGAGCAGTTCTTC.

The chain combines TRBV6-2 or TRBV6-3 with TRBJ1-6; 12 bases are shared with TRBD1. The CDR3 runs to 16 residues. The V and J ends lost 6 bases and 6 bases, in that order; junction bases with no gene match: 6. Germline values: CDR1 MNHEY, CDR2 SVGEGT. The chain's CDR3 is CASRSGQGASNSPLHF. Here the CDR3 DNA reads TGTGCCAGCAGATCGGGACAGGGGGCTTCTAATTCACCCCTCCACTTT.

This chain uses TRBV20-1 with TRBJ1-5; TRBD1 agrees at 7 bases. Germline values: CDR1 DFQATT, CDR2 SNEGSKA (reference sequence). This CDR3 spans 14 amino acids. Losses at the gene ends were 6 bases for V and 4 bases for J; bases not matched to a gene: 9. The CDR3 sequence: CSAMTGLGNQPQHF. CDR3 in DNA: TGCAGTGCAATGACAGGGTTAGGAAATCAGCCCCAGCATTTT.

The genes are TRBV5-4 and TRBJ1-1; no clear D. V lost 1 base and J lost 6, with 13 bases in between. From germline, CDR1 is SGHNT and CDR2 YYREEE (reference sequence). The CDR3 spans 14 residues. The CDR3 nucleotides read TGTGCCAGCAGCTTGTTTTCGGTGCGATCTGAAGCTTTCTTT. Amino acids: CASSLFSVRSEAFF.

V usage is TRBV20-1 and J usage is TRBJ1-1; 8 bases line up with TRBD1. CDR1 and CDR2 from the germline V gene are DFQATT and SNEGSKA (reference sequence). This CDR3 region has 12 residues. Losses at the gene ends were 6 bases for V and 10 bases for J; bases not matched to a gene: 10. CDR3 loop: CSARRTGQLAFF. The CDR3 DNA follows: TGCAGTGCCCGACGGACAGGGCAATTAGCTTTCTTT.

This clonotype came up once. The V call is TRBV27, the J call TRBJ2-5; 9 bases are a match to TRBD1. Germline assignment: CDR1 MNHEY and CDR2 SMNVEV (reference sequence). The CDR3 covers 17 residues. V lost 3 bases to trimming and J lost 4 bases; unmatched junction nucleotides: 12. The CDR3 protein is CASSFGTGRFLRETQYF. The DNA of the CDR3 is TGTGCCAGCAGTTTCGGGACAGGGAGATTCTTGAGAGAGACCCAGTACTTC.

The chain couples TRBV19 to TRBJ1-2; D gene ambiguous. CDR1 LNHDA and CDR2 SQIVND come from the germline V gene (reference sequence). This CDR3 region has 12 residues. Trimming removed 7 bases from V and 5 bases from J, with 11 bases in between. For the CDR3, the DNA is TGTGCCAGTACCGTGGGGAGTTATGGCTACACCTTC. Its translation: CASTVGSYGYTF.

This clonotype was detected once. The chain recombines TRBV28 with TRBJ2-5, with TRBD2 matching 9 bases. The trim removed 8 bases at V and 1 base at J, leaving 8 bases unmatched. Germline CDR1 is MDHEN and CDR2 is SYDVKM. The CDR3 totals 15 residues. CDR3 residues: CASCPSGVAQETQYF. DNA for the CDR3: TGTGCCAGCTGTCCTAGCGGGGTAGCCCAAGAGACCCAGTACTTC.

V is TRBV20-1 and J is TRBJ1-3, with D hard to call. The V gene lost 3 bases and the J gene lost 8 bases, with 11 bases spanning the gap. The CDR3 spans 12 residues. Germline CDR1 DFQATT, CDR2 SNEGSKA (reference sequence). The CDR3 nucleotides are TGCAGTGCTAGCGAGGGTATGGACACCATATATTTT. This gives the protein CSASEGMDTIYF.

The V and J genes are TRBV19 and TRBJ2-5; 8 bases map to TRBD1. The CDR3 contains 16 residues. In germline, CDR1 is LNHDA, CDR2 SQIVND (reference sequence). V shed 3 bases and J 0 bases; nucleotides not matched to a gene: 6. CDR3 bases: TGTGCCAGTAGTATGAGGGACAGGCCACACCAAGAGACCCAGTACTTC. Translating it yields CASSMRDRPHQETQYF.

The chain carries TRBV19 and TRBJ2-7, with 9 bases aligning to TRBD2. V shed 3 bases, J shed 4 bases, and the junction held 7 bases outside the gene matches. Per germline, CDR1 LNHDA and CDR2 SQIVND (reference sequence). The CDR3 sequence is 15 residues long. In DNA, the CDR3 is TGTGCCAGTAGTATGGGACTAGCCGGTCGGTACGAGCAGTACTTC. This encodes CASSMGLAGRYEQYF.

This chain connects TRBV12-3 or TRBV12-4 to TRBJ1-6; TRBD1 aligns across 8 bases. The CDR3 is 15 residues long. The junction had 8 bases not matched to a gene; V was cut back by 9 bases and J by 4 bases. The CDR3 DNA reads TGTGCCAGTATTGCCGGGACAGGTTATAATTCACCCCTCCACTTT. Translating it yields CASIAGTGYNSPLHF.

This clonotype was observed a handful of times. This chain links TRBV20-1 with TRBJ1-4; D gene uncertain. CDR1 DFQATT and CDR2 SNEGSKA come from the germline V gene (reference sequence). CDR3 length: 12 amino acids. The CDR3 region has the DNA TGCAGCGCCGTGGGTTTAGGAGAAAAACTGTTTTTT. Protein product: CSAVGLGEKLFF.

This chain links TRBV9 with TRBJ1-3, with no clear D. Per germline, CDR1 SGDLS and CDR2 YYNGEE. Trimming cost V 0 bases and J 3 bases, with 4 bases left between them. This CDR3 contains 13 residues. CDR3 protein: CASSVAVGNTIYF. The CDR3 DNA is TGTGCCAGCAGCGTAGCAGTTGGAAACACCATATATTTT.

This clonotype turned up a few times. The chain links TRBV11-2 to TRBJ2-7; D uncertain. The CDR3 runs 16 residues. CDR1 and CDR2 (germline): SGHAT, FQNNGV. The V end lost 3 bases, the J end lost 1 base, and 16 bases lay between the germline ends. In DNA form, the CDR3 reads TGTGCCAGCAGCTTGACCCCCCTACCGAGGTCCTACGAGCAGTACTTC. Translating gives CASSLTPLPRSYEQYF.

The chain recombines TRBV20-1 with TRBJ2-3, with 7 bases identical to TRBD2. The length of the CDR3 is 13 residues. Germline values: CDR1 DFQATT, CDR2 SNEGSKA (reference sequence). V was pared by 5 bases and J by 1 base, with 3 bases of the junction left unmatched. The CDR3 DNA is TGCAGTGCTGAGGGAGGGGGCACAGATACGCAGTATTTT. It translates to CSAEGGGTDTQYF.

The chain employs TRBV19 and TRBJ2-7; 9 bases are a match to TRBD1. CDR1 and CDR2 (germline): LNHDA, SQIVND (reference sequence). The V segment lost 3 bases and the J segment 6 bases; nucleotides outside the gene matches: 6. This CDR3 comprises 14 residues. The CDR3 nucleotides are TGTGCCAGTAGTATCGGGGACAGGGTCCGCGAGCAGTACTTC. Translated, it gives CASSIGDRVREQYF.

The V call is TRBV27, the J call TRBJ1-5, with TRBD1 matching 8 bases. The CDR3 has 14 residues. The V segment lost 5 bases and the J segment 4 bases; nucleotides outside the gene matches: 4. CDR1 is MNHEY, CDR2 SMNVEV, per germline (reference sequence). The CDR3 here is CASSPYRGNQPQHF. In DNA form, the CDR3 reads TGTGCCAGCAGTCCCTACAGGGGGAATCAGCCCCAGCATTTT.

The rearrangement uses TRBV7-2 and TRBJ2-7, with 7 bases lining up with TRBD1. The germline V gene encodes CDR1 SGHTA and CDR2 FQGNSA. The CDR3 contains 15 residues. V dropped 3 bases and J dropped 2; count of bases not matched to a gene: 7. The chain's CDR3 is CASSLGSGGPYEQYF. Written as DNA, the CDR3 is TGTGCCAGCAGCTTGGGCTCAGGGGGACCCTACGAGCAGTACTTC.

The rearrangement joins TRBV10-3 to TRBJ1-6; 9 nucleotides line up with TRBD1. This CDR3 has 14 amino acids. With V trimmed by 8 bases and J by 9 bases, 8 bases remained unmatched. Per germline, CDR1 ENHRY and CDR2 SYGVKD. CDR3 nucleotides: TGTGCCATCGGAAGGGACAGGGCTGTTTCACCCCTCCACTTT. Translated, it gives CAIGRDRAVSPLHF.

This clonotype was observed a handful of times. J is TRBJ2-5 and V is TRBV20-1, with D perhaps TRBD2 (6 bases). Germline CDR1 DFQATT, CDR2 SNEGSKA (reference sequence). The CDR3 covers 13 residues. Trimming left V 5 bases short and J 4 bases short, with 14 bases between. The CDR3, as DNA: TGCAGTGCTCCTGCGGGGAAGTCAGAGACCCAGTACTTC. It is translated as CSAPAGKSETQYF.

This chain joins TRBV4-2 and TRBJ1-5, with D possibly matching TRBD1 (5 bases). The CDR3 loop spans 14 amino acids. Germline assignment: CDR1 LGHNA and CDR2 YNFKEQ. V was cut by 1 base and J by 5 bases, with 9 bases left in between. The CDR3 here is CASSQVSGHQPQHF. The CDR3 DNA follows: TGTGCCAGCAGCCAAGTGTCAGGGCATCAGCCCCAGCATTTT.